These 10 T cell receptor beta chains share one sample of origin, sequenced in a study of blood T cell repertoires in COVID-19. The data were produced by immunoSEQ multiplex PCR, yet TCRdb's version contains in-frame clones alone and is incomplete. The table has about 190,000 clones, 80% to 85% seen once. Sequencing was performed on peripheral blood. All receptors derive from a woman aged 40 to 50 with acute or convalescent COVID-19.

The chain links TRBV4-1 to TRBJ2-7, with D maybe TRBD1 (5 bases). Germline V gene data show CDR1 as MGHRA and CDR2 as YSYEKL. Between the trimmed V and J ends, which lost 1 base and 4 bases, there was a span of 14 bases. The CDR3 has 15 residues. Written as DNA, the CDR3 is TGCGCCAGCAGCCAAGGGGGCTCTTTGGGGTACGAGCAGTACTTC. It specifies CASSQGGSLGYEQYF.

The chain joins TRBV15 to TRBJ1-4; D is perhaps TRBD1 (6 bases). The CDR3 loop spans 15 amino acids. The germline V gene encodes CDR1 LNHNV and CDR2 YYDKDF (reference sequence). V shed 0 bases and J shed 8 bases, with 13 bases lying between them. The CDR3 DNA sequence: TGTGCCACCAGCAGAGAGGGAGGGCAGGGGGAAAAACTGTTTTTT. Encoded protein: CATSREGGQGEKLFF.

V gene TRBV2 combines with J gene TRBJ1-6, with D possibly matching TRBD1 (6 bases). Germline CDR1 and CDR2: SNHLY and FYNNEI. Trimming pared 3 bases from V and 8 bases from J, leaving 8 bases between. The CDR3 length is 13 residues. CDR3 nucleotide sequence: TGTGCCAGCAGTGATGAGGGGGATTCACCCCTCCACTTT. Its protein product is CASSDEGDSPLHF.

The rearrangement joins TRBV28 to TRBJ2-7; 9 bases match TRBD2. V trimming: 7 bases; J trimming: 3 bases; junction bases outside the gene matches: 10. This CDR3 comprises 15 residues. CDR1 is MDHEN and CDR2 is SYDVKM in the germline V gene. CDR3: CASTPQGLASYEQYF. CDR3 nucleotides: TGTGCCAGCACCCCACAGGGACTAGCCAGCTACGAGCAGTACTTC.

The chain has TRBV12-3 or TRBV12-4 and TRBJ1-1; maybe TRBD1 (5 bases). V lost 5 bases and J 12 bases, leaving 16 bases between the germline ends. CDR3 length: 12 amino acids. The CDR3 here is CASSNSGSWSFF. Here the CDR3 DNA reads TGTGCCAGCAGTAATTCAGGGTCGTGGTCTTTCTTT.

This chain connects TRBV25-1 to TRBJ1-2; D uncertain. The V and J ends lost 3 bases and 4 bases respectively, with 15 bases between them. Germline V gene lookup returns CDR1 MGHDK and CDR2 SYGVNS. The CDR3 has 15 residues. CDR3 sequence: CASSENFVSFYGYTF. CDR3 in DNA: TGTGCCAGCAGTGAGAACTTCGTTAGTTTCTATGGCTACACCTTC.

The gene calls are TRBV19 and TRBJ2-2, with D possibly TRBD1 on 6 matching bases. Trimming cost V 6 bases and J 0 bases, with 8 bases left between them. Germline V gene sequence: CDR1 LNHDA, CDR2 SQIVND (reference sequence). The CDR3 totals 14 residues. The CDR3 protein is CASRGGANTGELFF. The DNA for the CDR3 is TGTGCCAGTAGAGGGGGTGCGAACACCGGGGAGCTGTTTTTT.

This clone was counted at least ten times. CDR3 DNA sequence: TGTGCCAGCAGCCGACAGGGTTCACCCCTCCACTTT. Its translation is CASSRQGSPLHF. This rearrangement joins TRBV7-9 to TRBJ1-6; 7 nucleotides line up with TRBD1. The CDR3 is made up of 12 amino acids. Germline CDR1 SEHNR, CDR2 FQNEAQ (reference sequence). V shed 5 bases and J 9 bases; nucleotides not matched to a gene: 1. The complete variable domain, with remaining parts taken from reference TRBV7-9 and TRBJ1-6, reads DTGVSQNPRHKITKRGQNVTFRCDPISEHNRLYWYRQTLGQGPEFLTYFQNEAQLEKSRLLSDRFSAERPKGSFSTLEIQRTEQGDSAMYLCASSRQGSPLHFGNGTRLTVT.

This chain connects TRBV6-5 to TRBJ1-2; 8 bases are a match to TRBD1. CDR1 is MNHEY, CDR2 SVGAGI, per germline. The CDR3 has 14 residues. V was clipped by 6 bases and J by 8 bases; unmatched bases: 11. The CDR3 region has the DNA TGTGCCAGCAGAGGACAGGGAGATCGTGAGGGCTACACCTTC. This gives the protein CASRGQGDREGYTF.

The chain employs TRBV9 and TRBJ2-1; 7 nucleotides line up with TRBD1. This CDR3 has 16 residues. Germline assignment: CDR1 SGDLS and CDR2 YYNGEE. V lost 2 bases to trimming and J lost 6 bases; unmatched junction nucleotides: 11. CDR3 region: CASSVTGADFSNEQFF. The CDR3 nucleotides read TGTGCCAGCAGCGTCACAGGGGCGGACTTCTCCAATGAGCAGTTCTTC.